Each of the 12 T cell receptor beta chains below was sequenced from the same sample in a study of cytomegalovirus exposure and HLA in healthy donors. Use of 60 Vbeta and 13 Jbeta primers characterized the PCR. This table comes from immunoSEQ multiplex PCR, and its TCRdb copy is limited to in-frame clones, with some not included. The sample lists 100,000 to 150,000 clones; about 80% were seen once. Sample: PBMCs. The receptors come from a man aged 18 to 29 in good health and CMV-seronegative.

The chain employs TRBV2 and TRBJ2-1, with 7 bases lining up with TRBD1. V was pared by 7 bases and J by 12 bases, with 6 bases of the junction left unmatched. Germline CDR1 reads SNHLY; CDR2 reads FYNNEI. The CDR3 is 11 amino acids. The CDR3: CASTTQGRQFF. In nucleotides, the CDR3 is TGTGCCAGCACCACACAGGGGAGGCAGTTCTTC.

This clone was counted only a few times. The chain is built from TRBV4-2 and TRBJ2-3; D might be TRBD2 (6 bases). Germline assignment: CDR1 LGHNA and CDR2 YNFKEQ. The CDR3 sequence is 14 residues long. The V end lost 5 bases, the J end lost 6 bases, and 15 bases lay between the germline ends. The CDR3 nucleotides read TGTGCCAGCAGCGCCCCCGGGACTCAGGATACGCAGTATTTT. It specifies CASSAPGTQDTQYF.

The chain carries TRBV27 and TRBJ2-3; the match to TRBD2 covers 7 bases. Per germline, CDR1 MNHEY and CDR2 SMNVEV (reference sequence). The CDR3 totals 17 residues. V lost 3 bases and J lost 2; bases outside the gene matches: 11. The CDR3 DNA reads as TGTGCCAGCAGTTTCAAGGGAGCGGGAACGCTCACAGATACGCAGTATTTT. It translates to CASSFKGAGTLTDTQYF.

This rearrangement joins TRBV9 to TRBJ2-6; TRBD2 is a possible D gene (5 bases). With 0 bases removed from V and 0 bases from J, the gap between germline ends came to 10 bases. Germline CDR1 SGDLS, CDR2 YYNGEE. The CDR3 loop spans 17 amino acids. The CDR3 sequence: CASSVGGLSSGANVLTF. CDR3 DNA: TGTGCCAGCAGCGTAGGCGGGTTAAGCTCTGGGGCCAACGTCCTGACTTTC.

This clone was observed a handful of times. V usage is TRBV13 and J usage is TRBJ2-2; TRBD2 matches at 10 bases. The V gene end was trimmed by 2 bases and the J gene end by 7 bases; junction bases not matched to a gene: 7. Looked up from germline, CDR1 is PRHDT and CDR2 is FYEKMQ (reference sequence). This CDR3 comprises 16 residues. CDR3 sequence (DNA): TGTGCCAGCAGCTTATCCCTAGCGGGAGTAATCGGGGAGCTGTTTTTT. Protein product: CASSLSLAGVIGELFF.

V is TRBV30 and J is TRBJ2-5; TRBD2 aligns across 7 bases. CDR3 length: 14 residues. Losses at the gene ends were 4 bases for V and 3 bases for J; bases not matched to a gene: 8. CDR1 GTSNPN and CDR2 SVGIG come from the germline V gene (reference sequence). CDR3 loop: CAWNPGGTKETQYF. The CDR3 DNA is TGTGCCTGGAACCCGGGGGGAACGAAAGAGACCCAGTACTTC. The whole variable domain, remainder taken from reference TRBV30 and TRBJ2-5, is SQTIHQWPATLVQPVGSPLSLECTVEGTSNPNLYWYRQAAGRGLQLLFYSVGIGQISSEVPQNLSASRPQDRQFILSSKKLLLSDSGFYLCAWNPGGTKETQYFGPGTRLLVL.

This clone was counted a single time. The V call is TRBV18, the J call TRBJ1-4, with D maybe TRBD1 (6 bases). The CDR3 contains 15 residues. CDR1 is KGHSH and CDR2 is LQKENI in the germline V gene. V was cut by 0 bases and J by 7 bases, with 12 bases left in between. Here the CDR3 reads CASSPPAGAGEKLFF. The CDR3 region has the DNA TGTGCCAGCTCACCACCGGCAGGGGCTGGTGAAAAACTGTTTTTT.

The rearrangement joins TRBV5-6 to TRBJ1-1; D gene ambiguous. This CDR3 region has 16 residues. Germline values: CDR1 SGHDT, CDR2 YYEEEE. Trimming cost V 1 base and J 1 base, with 14 bases left between them. The CDR3 is CASSLFVGRRNTEAFF. For the CDR3, the DNA is TGTGCCAGCAGCTTGTTCGTAGGGAGAAGGAACACTGAAGCTTTCTTT.

The sample holds one count of this clone. The chain carries TRBV20-1 and TRBJ2-1, with D maybe TRBD1 (5 bases). The germline CDR1 and CDR2 sequences are DFQATT and SNEGSKA (reference sequence). This CDR3 region has 11 residues. CDR3 sequence (DNA): TGCAGCTATAGGGGCAAAGGTGAGCAGTTCTTC. Translated: CSYRGKGEQFF.

Of note for this clone: This specimen includes other DNA sequences encoding the same CDR3. This rearrangement joins TRBV7-8 to TRBJ2-7; D is perhaps TRBD2 (5 bases). Germline CDR1 reads SGHVS; CDR2 reads FQNEAQ. The CDR3 is 15 residues long. DNA for the CDR3: TGTGCCAGTAGCTTAAGAGGCGGAGGTTCCTACGAGCAGTACGTC. It specifies CASSLRGGGSYEQYV.

The rearrangement links TRBV19 to TRBJ1-2, with a possible D match to TRBD1 (6 bases). This CDR3 has 13 amino acids. CDR1 is LNHDA and CDR2 is SQIVND in the germline V gene (reference sequence). Trimming shortened V by 9 bases and J by 1 base, and 12 bases separated the two germline ends. For the CDR3, the DNA is TGTGCCAGCGAGGACAGCTATAACTATGGCTACACCTTC. This sequence encodes CASEDSYNYGYTF. The full variable domain, in which reference TRBV19 and TRBJ1-2 provide the parts outside the CDR3, is DGGITQSPKYLFRKEGQNVTLSCEQNLNHDAMYWYRQDPGQGLRLIYYSQIVNDFQKGDIAEGYSVSREKKESFPLTVTSAQKNPTAFYLCASEDSYNYGYTFGSGTRLTVV.

Comments on this clone: Additional DNA sequences in this sample encode the identical CDR3. The genes are TRBV5-4 and TRBJ1-2; the D is unclear. Germline lookup yields CDR1 SGHNT and CDR2 YYREEE (reference sequence). Deletions cut 1 base from V and 6 bases from J, with 10 bases between. There are 13 residues in the CDR3. Written as DNA, the CDR3 is TGTGCCAGCAGCTTGCGGGTAGGAGATGGCTACACCTTC. It specifies CASSLRVGDGYTF.